This T cell receptor (beta chain) emerged from a study of patients and donors after allogeneic stem cell transplantation. This CDR3 comprises 14 residues. The V and J ends lost 6 bases and 5 bases, in that order; junction bases with no gene match: 8. The germline gives CDR1 SGHRS, CDR2 YFSETQ. TCRdb reanalysed the RT-PCR reads using MiXCR and keeps one entry per CDR3 protein. The sample contains 390,000 or so distinct CDR3 sequences, roughly 17% of which appear only once. The gene calls are TRBV5-1 and TRBJ1-2; 9 nucleotides align to TRBD1. Sequencing used blood, either unsorted or a sorted T cell fraction (not recorded which). This receptor was identified in a human donor who was either an allogeneic HSCT recipient or a stem cell or donor lymphocyte infusion donor (not recorded which). It is not recorded whose cells these are; they may come from a transplant donor. The CDR3 here is CASTRTGDSYGYTF. The CDR3 DNA is TGCGCCAGCACCAGGACAGGGGACAGTTATGGCTACACCTTC.